This T cell receptor (beta chain) was retrieved from a study of T cell repertoires in cytomegalovirus infection. V lost 7 bases to trimming and J lost 5 bases, with 18 bases between them. The V gene's germline CDR1 is SNHLY and CDR2 FYNNEI. The CDR3 covers 16 residues. TCRdb passed the reads through MiXCR, listing each CDR3 protein once. The sample shows 600,000 to 800,000 distinct CDR3 sequences, less than 25% of them seen only once. The sample holds many counts of this clonotype. This chain uses TRBV2 with TRBJ1-6; a weak D match, TRBD1 (5 bases). The sequenced sample was CD8+ T cells from PBMCs. This clonotype was sampled from a human donor in good health (CMV status not recorded). Some clones in this sample may be carry-over from other donors' samples. CDR3 DNA sequence: TGTGCCAGCATGGGGGGTCCTCGAAAGAATAATTCACCCCTCCACTTT. Protein: CASMGGPRKNNSPLHF.